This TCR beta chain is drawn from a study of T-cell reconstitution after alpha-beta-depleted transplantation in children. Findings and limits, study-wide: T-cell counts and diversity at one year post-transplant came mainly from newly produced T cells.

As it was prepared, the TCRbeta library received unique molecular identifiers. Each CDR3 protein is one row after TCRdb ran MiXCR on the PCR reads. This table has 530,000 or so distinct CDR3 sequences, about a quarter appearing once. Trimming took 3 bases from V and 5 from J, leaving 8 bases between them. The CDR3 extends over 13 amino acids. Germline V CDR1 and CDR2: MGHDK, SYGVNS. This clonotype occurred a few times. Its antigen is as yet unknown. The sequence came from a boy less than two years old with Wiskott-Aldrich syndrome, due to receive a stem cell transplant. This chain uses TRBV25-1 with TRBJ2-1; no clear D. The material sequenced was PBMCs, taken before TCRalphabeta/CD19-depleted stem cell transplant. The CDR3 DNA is TGTGCCAGCAGTGACCGACTTGACAATGAGCAGTTCTTC. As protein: CASSDRLDNEQFF.